This T cell receptor beta chain was found in a study of blood T cells in healthy people across ages. This clonotype was found a few times. Sequence at one end of the junction differs from germline and may be a read error. A second PCR, run for roughly 7 to 11 cycles, used a sample-barcoded 5' primer plus a J-beta primer mix. MiXCR, run by TCRdb on the 5' RACE reads, gives a single entry per CDR3 protein. The sample lists some 890,000 distinct CDR3 sequences, 25% to 30% seen once, with 10% in the top ten. These data are also associated with another study on T cells of mothers and their children.

The sequencing sample was made of blood. The TCR originated in a woman aged 40 to 50 in good health.

Here the CDR3 reads CASSPLTGGYGQYF. The CDR3 nucleotides are TGTGCCAGCAGCCCGCTGACAGGGGGATACGGGCAGTACTTC. The J gene is TRBJ2-7, the V gene TRBV11-2; 9 bases align to TRBD1. The CDR3 sequence is 14 residues long. From germline, CDR1 is SGHAT and CDR2 FQNNGV.